The 18 T cell receptor beta chains presented below share a single source sample, sequenced in a study of Ad26.COV2.S vaccination and SARS-CoV-2 variants. As for treatment: some 20 received Ad26.COV2.S at low or high dose, single or two shots; several received placebo; per-sample allocation not given. Collection of the samples took place on day 63 after the first injection of vaccine or placebo. Here immunoSEQ multiplex PCR was the method, and the copy in TCRdb shows in-frame clones only, minus some. This sample has roughly 500,000 clones, with 75% to 90% found just once. The sequenced sample was peripheral blood, obtained in a trial of Ad26.COV2.S vaccine versus placebo. Every receptor here comes from a person aged 18-65 years who received the Ad26.COV2.S COVID-19 vaccine or a placebo.

V usage is TRBV21-1 and J usage is TRBJ2-5; TRBD1 was called by the table and not checked on the DNA. TRBV21-1 is noted as a pseudogene. The CDR3 contains 12 residues. In nucleotides, the CDR3 is TGTGCCAGCGTCAGGGTTAGGGAGACCCAGTACTTC. Protein sequence: CASVRVRETQYF.

The chain recombines TRBV25-1 with TRBJ2-1; TRBD1 aligns across 7 bases. J gave up 2 bases and V 3 bases, and 13 bases lay outside the gene matches. Germline assignment: CDR1 MGHDK and CDR2 SYGVNS. The CDR3 covers 18 residues. In nucleotides, the CDR3 is TGTGCCAGCAGTGACGCCACCTGGACAGGACCAACCTACAATGAGCAGTTCTTC. This encodes CASSDATWTGPTYNEQFF.

V gene TRBV4-3 combines with J gene TRBJ1-1; D is possibly TRBD1 (6 bases). The length of the CDR3 is 14 residues. Germline loops: CDR1 LGHNA, CDR2 YSLEER. V dropped 4 bases and J dropped 1 base, with 10 bases sitting between them. CDR3 in DNA: TGCGCCAGCAGCCCCCTGGGGGCGAACACTGAAGCTTTCTTT. It translates to CASSPLGANTEAFF.

As for this clone: Its ends do not fully match the called genes, so a read error is possible. The gene calls are TRBV19 and TRBJ2-7, with 9 nucleotides matching TRBD1. The CDR3 spans 13 residues. Germline CDR1 is LNHDA and CDR2 is SQIVND (reference sequence). This CDR3 is CASSRDRAYGQYF. DNA for the CDR3: TGTGCCAGTAGTCGGGACAGGGCCTACGGGCAGTACTTC.

The chain uses TRBV30 and TRBJ1-1; no clear D. V gave up 2 bases and J gave up 0 bases, with 7 bases separating them. There are 13 residues in the CDR3. Germline CDR1 reads GTSNPN; CDR2 reads SVGIG (reference sequence). The CDR3 is CAWSREMNTEAFF. The CDR3 bases are TGTGCCTGGAGTCGGGAGATGAACACTGAAGCTTTCTTT.

The chain combines TRBV12-3 or TRBV12-4 with TRBJ2-2; D gene ambiguous. Trimming took 2 bases from V and 3 from J, leaving 1 base between them. The CDR3 extends over 12 amino acids. The CDR3 is CASSLHTGELFF. The CDR3 DNA follows: TGTGCCAGCAGTTTACACACCGGGGAGCTGTTTTTT.

Notes on this clone: This sample also contains other DNA sequences that code for the same CDR3. V gene TRBV5-1 combines with J gene TRBJ2-5; either TRBD1 or TRBD2 may fit D (5 bases each). Trimming left V 0 bases short and J 4 bases short, with 10 bases between. CDR3 size: 14 residues. Looked up from germline, CDR1 is SGHRS and CDR2 is YFSETQ. Here the CDR3 reads CASSLVGAGETQYF. CDR3 bases: TGCGCCAGCAGCTTGGTCGGGGCAGGAGAGACCCAGTACTTC.

The chain is built from TRBV11-2 and TRBJ1-4; no firm D call. Trimming removed 1 base from V and 7 bases from J, with 10 bases in between. CDR3 length: 14 amino acids. CDR1 is SGHAT and CDR2 is FQNNGV in the germline V gene. CDR3 in amino acids: CASSLGYGSEKLFF. DNA for the CDR3: TGTGCCAGCAGCTTAGGGTACGGATCTGAAAAACTGTTTTTT.

The genes are TRBV13 and TRBJ1-2; 7 bases map to TRBD1. Germline V lookup: CDR1 PRHDT, CDR2 FYEKMQ (reference sequence). J gave up 2 bases and V 3 bases, and 0 bases lay outside the gene matches. The length of the CDR3 is 13 residues. Written as DNA, the CDR3 is TGTGCCAGCAGCTTGGGACAGAACTATGGCTACACCTTC. Translation: CASSLGQNYGYTF. The entire variable domain, with the rest obtained from reference TRBV13 and TRBJ1-2, is as follows: AAGVIQSPRHLIKEKRETATLKCYPIPRHDTVYWYQQGPGQDPQFLISFYEKMQSDKGSIPDRFSAQQFSDYHSELNMSSLELGDSALYFCASSLGQNYGYTFGSGTRLTVV.

This clone occurred a few times. The V gene is TRBV2, the J gene TRBJ1-5; D unclear. From germline, CDR1 is SNHLY and CDR2 FYNNEI. This CDR3 is 13 amino acids long. V lost 6 bases to trimming and J lost 3 bases, with 9 bases between them. CDR3 loop: CASRRDNNQPQHF. The CDR3 DNA follows: TGTGCCAGCAGACGGGATAACAATCAGCCCCAGCATTTT.

The chain carries TRBV6-5 and TRBJ2-3; tentative D call: TRBD2 (5 bases). The CDR3 has 13 residues. CDR1 is MNHEY and CDR2 is SVGAGI in the germline V gene. Trimming left V 2 bases short and J 3 bases short, with 6 bases between. The CDR3 sequence is CASSYPGTDTQYF. CDR3 bases: TGTGCCAGCAGTTACCCGGGGACAGATACGCAGTATTTT.

The count of this clone is one. V gene TRBV24-1 combines with J gene TRBJ2-2; TRBD2 aligns across 10 bases. The ends lost 7 bases at V and 8 bases at J; junction bases unmatched: 12. CDR3 length: 16 residues. In germline, CDR1 is KGHDR, CDR2 SFDVKD. CDR3 region: CATSHPSGSNAGELFF. CDR3 nucleotide sequence: TGTGCCACCAGCCACCCTAGCGGGAGCAACGCGGGGGAGCTGTTTTTT.

The V call is TRBV5-1, the J call TRBJ1-4, with D hard to call. Germline values: CDR1 SGHRS, CDR2 YFSETQ. V lost 0 bases, J lost 4 bases, and 13 bases lay in between. The CDR3 covers 16 residues. This CDR3 is CASSLAPANSNEKLFF. The DNA of the CDR3 is TGCGCCAGCAGCTTGGCCCCGGCCAACAGTAATGAAAAACTGTTTTTT.

The CDR3 region is CASNSRSGDEQYF. DNA of the CDR3: TGTGCCAGTAACTCACGATCGGGGGACGAGCAGTACTTC. The V and J genes are TRBV19 and TRBJ2-7; a weak D match, TRBD2 (6 bases). Germline assignment: CDR1 LNHDA and CDR2 SQIVND (reference sequence). This CDR3 is built from 13 residues. Trimming cost V 7 bases and J 5 bases, with 15 bases left between them.

In regard to this clone: Other DNA sequences in this sample translate to the same CDR3. The chain carries TRBV3-1 (or the pseudogene TRBV3-2) and TRBJ2-6; D not resolved. Trimming left V 8 bases short and J 1 base short, with 6 bases between. The CDR3 spans 13 residues. In germline, CDR1 is LGHDT, CDR2 YNNKEL (reference sequence). The CDR3 loop reads CASSPSGANVLTF. CDR3 nucleotides: TGTGCCAGCTCCCCATCTGGGGCCAACGTCCTGACTTTC.

The genes are TRBV5-6 and TRBJ1-2; 8 bases fit TRBD1. V trimming: 1 base; J trimming: 6 bases; junction bases outside the gene matches: 5. The CDR3 consists of 14 residues. Looked up from germline, CDR1 is SGHDT and CDR2 is YYEEEE. In nucleotides, the CDR3 is TGTGCCAGCAGCTTGCCGGACAGGGCCCATGGCTACACCTTC. It specifies CASSLPDRAHGYTF.

V and J are TRBV6-2 or TRBV6-3 and TRBJ2-7; D gene ambiguous. Trimming took off 3 bases at V and 4 bases at J, with 16 bases between the two ends. This CDR3 is 15 amino acids long. Germline CDR1 reads MNHEY; CDR2 reads SVGEGT. CDR3 in amino acids: CASSYGPMSPYEQYV. The DNA of the CDR3 is TGTGCCAGCAGTTATGGCCCCATGTCCCCTTACGAGCAGTACGTC.

The gene calls are TRBV4-3 and TRBJ2-3; no definite D call. Looked up from germline, CDR1 is LGHNA and CDR2 is YSLEER. This CDR3 region has 13 residues. V lost 6 bases and J lost 2, with 9 bases in between. The CDR3 spells CASSPSNTDTQYF. The DNA of the CDR3 is TGCGCCAGCAGTCCGAGCAACACAGATACGCAGTATTTT.